A single T cell receptor (beta chain) is shown here with its context. What it recognizes is unknown. These data are taken from a study of cytomegalovirus exposure and HLA in healthy donors. Whole-study context: Previous work identified 90 million to 130 million unique TCR beta sequences from about 200 million T cells. General study findings and limits: Earlier analysis looked at TCR beta V segments, and most were productive about 90% or about 30% of the time.

The PCR contained 60 Vbeta and 13 Jbeta primers. Sequencing used immunoSEQ multiplex PCR; TCRdb keeps in-frame clones, though not all of them. The data show about 130,000 clones, approximately 72% seen once. The receptor was isolated from a human donor in good health. The sequenced material came from PBMCs.

In DNA, the CDR3 is TGTGCCTGGAGCACGTCGGACAGTTGGAGCAATCAGCCCCAGCATTTT. Amino acids: CAWSTSDSWSNQPQHF. The chain links TRBV30 to TRBJ1-5, with a possible D match to TRBD1 (6 bases). Trimming removed 3 bases at V and 1 base at J, with 16 bases between. CDR1 and CDR2 (germline): GTSNPN, SVGIG (reference sequence). The CDR3 covers 16 residues.